The T cell receptor beta chain described here comes from a study of glioma-infiltrating T cells. For the study at large: Glioblastomas were WHO grade IV, sampled at first diagnosis; low-grade were grade II. Before surgery, glioma patients received dexamethasone for at most six days. Blood libraries targeted about 4.5- to 11-fold coverage of 1 million or so T cells.

Study conclusions and caveats: Signature shared blood CDR3 motifs were enriched in low-divergence and depleted in high-divergence patients.

The iRepertoire nested amplicon-rescue multiplex PCR amplified TCR alpha and beta CDR3s from RNA. TCRdb passed the multiplex PCR reads through MiXCR, listing each CDR3 protein once. The sample holds about 410,000 distinct CDR3 sequences, roughly two fifths seen once. Unmatched junction bases numbered 5, after V lost 5 bases and J lost 3 bases. CDR3 length: 14 amino acids. Comments on this clonotype: The target antigen is unknown. The CDR3 end shows no conserved phenylalanine or tryptophan, and so a read error is likely.

The sequence came from a human donor with low-grade glioma or glioblastoma, undergoing nonglioma brain surgery, or in good health (not recorded which). V and J are TRBV12-3 or TRBV12-4 and TRBJ2-7; TRBD1 aligns across 9 bases. The sequenced material came from glioma tissue, nonneoplastic brain tissue, or PBMCs (not recorded which). This CDR3 reads CASSPGQGYYEQYL. Here the CDR3 DNA reads TGTGCCAGCAGTCCGGGACAGGGATACTACGAGCAGTACCTC.